This T cell receptor (beta chain) is drawn from a study of CD8 T cells in Susac syndrome. In germline, CDR1 is LNHDA, CDR2 SQIVND (reference sequence). V gave up 4 bases and J gave up 15 bases; unmatched junction bases: 10. The length of the CDR3 is 13 residues. It was with random hexamers that about 0.45 to 1 ug RNA was reverse transcribed. TCRdb analysed the immunoSEQ multiplex PCR reads with MiXCR anew, one entry per CDR3 protein. In the table there are 78,000 or so distinct CDR3 sequences, about 95% of which are singletons. Sample: CD8+ T cells from PBMCs. J is TRBJ1-5 and V is TRBV19; the match to TRBD1 covers 9 bases. This TCR was recovered from a human donor with multiple sclerosis. The CDR3 here is CASSTWDRAPTHF. The CDR3 bases are TGTGCCAGTAGTACCTGGGACAGGGCCCCCACGCATTTT. The entire variable domain, with the rest obtained from reference TRBV19 and TRBJ1-5, is as follows: DGGITQSPKYLFRKEGQNVTLSCEQNLNHDAMYWYRQDPGQGLRLIYYSQIVNDFQKGDIAEGYSVSREKKESFPLTVTSAQKNPTAFYLCASSTWDRAPTHFGDGTRLSIL.